Presented here are 31 T cell receptor beta chains from one specimen sequenced in a study of T-cell memory formation after mild COVID-19. TCRdb re-derived calls from the 5' RACE reads in MiXCR, one entry per CDR3 protein. The table includes about 410,000 distinct CDR3 sequences, approximately 18% detected once. What was sequenced was PBMCs or a T cell subset sorted from them (not recorded which). Receptors were obtained from a man younger than 35 who had mild COVID-19 (a few samples of this study predate the infection). Cell type and time point are not known.

This clonotype was seen ten or more times. The rearrangement links TRBV12-3 or TRBV12-4 to TRBJ1-1; D gene unclear. This CDR3 contains 13 residues. V dropped 4 bases and J dropped 4 bases, with 10 bases sitting between them. The CDR3 loop is CASSWTDSTEAFF. The DNA of the CDR3 is TGTGCCAGCAGTTGGACCGATAGCACTGAAGCTTTCTTT.

The CDR3 sequence: CASSLERGQFF. The CDR3 bases are TGTGCCAGCAGCCTCGAAAGAGGTCAGTTCTTC. This sequence joins TRBV7-9 and TRBJ2-1; D remains unclear. Germline V gene sequence: CDR1 SEHNR, CDR2 FQNEAQ (reference sequence). The CDR3 runs to 11 residues. The germline V and J ends were trimmed by 5 bases and 13 bases, with 12 bases remaining between them.

This chain joins TRBV6-5 and TRBJ2-6; either TRBD1 or TRBD2 may fit D (5 bases each). The germline V gene has CDR1 MNHEY and CDR2 SVGAGI. V was trimmed by 2 bases and J by 2 bases, leaving 7 bases between them. The CDR3 is 15 amino acids. Here the CDR3 reads CASSYRGAGANVLTF. Written as DNA, the CDR3 is TGTGCCAGCAGTTACCGGGGCGCTGGGGCCAACGTCCTGACTTTC.

This clonotype came up a few times. The rearrangement links TRBV6-5 to TRBJ1-1, with 9 positions matching TRBD1. The CDR3 consists of 14 residues. The V and J ends lost 7 bases and 3 bases, in that order; junction bases with no gene match: 6. Per germline, CDR1 MNHEY and CDR2 SVGAGI. The CDR3 here is CASTPGQGHTEAFF. As DNA, the CDR3 is TGTGCCAGCACCCCGGGACAGGGACACACTGAAGCTTTCTTT.

The genes are TRBV7-8 and TRBJ1-1; TRBD1 matches at 7 bases. With 4 bases clipped from V and 1 base from J, the junction kept 6 bases outside the gene matches. This CDR3 contains 15 residues. The germline V gene has CDR1 SGHVS and CDR2 FQNEAQ. The CDR3 loop is CASSSQGVSNTEAFF. The CDR3 region has the DNA TGTGCCAGCAGCTCCCAGGGGGTCTCGAACACTGAAGCTTTCTTT. Together with reference TRBV7-8 and TRBJ1-1, the CDR3 gives the full variable domain: GAGVSQSPRYKVAKRGQDVALRCDPISGHVSLFWYQQALGQGPEFLTYFQNEAQLDKSGLPSDRFFAERPEGSVSTLKIQRTQQEDSAVYLCASSSQGVSNTEAFFGQGTRLTVV.

The V gene is TRBV20-1, the J gene TRBJ1-2; TRBD1 might be the D (5 bases). CDR1 and CDR2 from the germline V gene are DFQATT and SNEGSKA (reference sequence). V lost 1 base, J lost 8 bases, and 14 bases lay in between. CDR3 length: 13 amino acids. CDR3 coding DNA: TGCAGTGCTAGAGTAGGGGCAGGGCGAGGCTACACCTTC. This sequence encodes CSARVGAGRGYTF.

This clonotype came up a few times. The rearrangement joins TRBV7-9 to TRBJ1-2; D call uncertain. The CDR3 has 11 amino acids. Trimming left V 0 bases short and J 7 bases short, with 3 bases between. CDR1 SEHNR and CDR2 FQNEAQ come from the germline V gene (reference sequence). CDR3 sequence reads: CASSLAPGYTF. CDR3 sequence (DNA): TGTGCCAGCAGCTTAGCCCCTGGCTACACCTTC. The full variable domain, with the rest looked up from reference TRBV7-9 and TRBJ1-2, is DTGVSQNPRHKITKRGQNVTFRCDPISEHNRLYWYRQTLGQGPEFLTYFQNEAQLEKSRLLSDRFSAERPKGSFSTLEIQRTEQGDSAMYLCASSLAPGYTFGSGTRLTVV.

This clonotype was observed a handful of times. The chain is built from TRBV5-5 and TRBJ2-1; TRBD1 matches 7 bases. J gave up 0 bases and V 4 bases, and 7 bases lay outside the gene matches. Germline V gene data show CDR1 as SGHKS and CDR2 as YYEKEE (reference sequence). The CDR3 extends over 16 amino acids. CDR3: CASSARQGSSYNEQFF. CDR3 coding DNA: TGTGCCAGCAGCGCCCGACAGGGTAGCTCCTACAATGAGCAGTTCTTC.

The CDR3 protein is CASRERGETQYF. The CDR3 nucleotides are TGTGCCAGCAGGGAGAGAGGGGAGACCCAGTACTTC. The chain has TRBV7-9 and TRBJ2-5; weak D call: TRBD2 (5 bases). Germline V CDR1 and CDR2: SEHNR, FQNEAQ (reference sequence). The V and J ends lost 6 bases and 5 bases respectively, with 10 bases between them. The CDR3 has 12 residues.

V usage is TRBV2 and J usage is TRBJ2-2, with D perhaps TRBD1 (5 bases). There are 14 residues in the CDR3. From germline, CDR1 is SNHLY and CDR2 FYNNEI. The germline V and J ends were trimmed by 0 bases and 6 bases, with 8 bases remaining between them. CDR3 bases: TGTGCCAGCAGTGAAGCGCAGGGTGCCGGGGAGCTGTTTTTT. Residues: CASSEAQGAGELFF.

The chain has TRBV28 and TRBJ2-5; 11 bases align to TRBD2. Germline V gives CDR1 MDHEN, CDR2 SYDVKM. The length of the CDR3 is 16 residues. The trim removed 6 bases at V and 5 bases at J, leaving 11 bases unmatched. CDR3 in DNA: TGTGCCAGCAGGACTTTTAGCGGGGGGGCCCGGGAGACCCAGTACTTC. Its protein product is CASRTFSGGARETQYF.

This clonotype has ten or more counts. This sequence joins TRBV12-3 or TRBV12-4 and TRBJ2-5, with TRBD1 identical over 7 bases. The junction had 6 bases not matched to a gene; V was cut back by 3 bases and J by 5 bases. The CDR3 extends over 14 amino acids. CDR3 sequence: CASSFRGLIETQYF. Written as DNA, the CDR3 is TGTGCCAGCAGTTTTAGGGGGCTGATTGAGACCCAGTACTTC.

This clonotype came up a few times. The chain carries TRBV6-5 and TRBJ1-2; possibly TRBD1 for D (5 bases). Trimming took off 6 bases at V and 0 bases at J, with 11 bases between the two ends. Germline lookup yields CDR1 MNHEY and CDR2 SVGAGI. This CDR3 region has 14 residues. The chain's CDR3 is CASSEGRPNYGYTF. In DNA, the CDR3 is TGTGCCAGCAGCGAGGGGAGGCCTAACTATGGCTACACCTTC.

The J gene is TRBJ2-5, the V gene TRBV6-5, with D maybe TRBD1 (6 bases). Germline V CDR1 and CDR2: MNHEY, SVGAGI. V gave up 6 bases and J gave up 1 base, with 9 bases separating them. The CDR3 contains 13 residues. The CDR3 DNA sequence: TGTGCCAGCAGGGGACATTCCCAAGAGACCCAGTACTTC. It translates to CASRGHSQETQYF.

The rearrangement joins TRBV28 to TRBJ2-3, with 9 bases fitting TRBD2. The CDR3 extends over 14 amino acids. Germline CDR1 reads MDHEN; CDR2 reads SYDVKM. Trimming took 8 bases from V and 6 from J; bases not matched to a gene: 9. CDR3 DNA sequence: TGTGCCAGCGGTCCCGGGACTAGCTGGGATACGCAGTATTTT. Translated, it gives CASGPGTSWDTQYF.

This clonotype was counted only a few times. The CDR3 nucleotides read TGCAGCGTTAAACGGCAGTCGTGGGACATTCAGTACTTC. It is translated as CSVKRQSWDIQYF. This rearrangement joins TRBV29-1 to TRBJ2-4; D unresolved. The germline V gene has CDR1 SQVTM and CDR2 ANQGSEA. The length of the CDR3 is 13 residues. With 5 bases removed from V and 8 bases from J, the gap between germline ends came to 16 bases.

The chain combines TRBV6-5 with TRBJ2-3; 7 bases agree with TRBD1. Germline CDR1 reads MNHEY; CDR2 reads SVGAGI. Trimming cost V 5 bases and J 5 bases; bases outside gene matches: 7. This CDR3 comprises 14 residues. This CDR3 is CASSLRAGGDTQYF. The CDR3 coding sequence is TGTGCCAGCAGTCTGAGGGCAGGGGGAGATACGCAGTATTTT.

By share of the sample, this clonotype is medium-sized. The chain is built from TRBV7-2 and TRBJ2-1; no firm D call. The V and J ends lost 6 bases and 5 bases respectively, with 8 bases between them. CDR1 is SGHTA and CDR2 is FQGNSA in the germline V gene. The CDR3 sequence is 12 residues long. The DNA of the CDR3 is TGTGCCAGCAGTGGACGGCACAATGAGCAGTTCTTC. As protein: CASSGRHNEQFF.

This clonotype was seen a handful of times. CDR3 sequence reads: CASTREPYNSPLHF. Here the CDR3 DNA reads TGTGCCAGCACCCGAGAGCCCTATAATTCACCCCTCCACTTT. The chain links TRBV7-9 to TRBJ1-6; D is unclear. CDR1 is SEHNR and CDR2 is FQNEAQ in the germline V gene (reference sequence). The ends were cut back, 7 bases at V and 2 bases at J, with 9 bases in the middle. The CDR3 is 14 amino acids. The full variable domain, rest sourced from reference TRBV7-9 and TRBJ1-6, is DTGVSQNPRHKITKRGQNVTFRCDPISEHNRLYWYRQTLGQGPEFLTYFQNEAQLEKSRLLSDRFSAERPKGSFSTLEIQRTEQGDSAMYLCASTREPYNSPLHFGNGTRLTVT.

The chain combines TRBV14 with TRBJ1-2; possibly TRBD1 for D (6 bases). The CDR3 length is 15 residues. Germline-derived CDR1 and CDR2 are SGHDN and FVKESK. Between the trimmed V and J ends, which lost 1 base and 6 bases, there was a span of 15 bases. CDR3 in amino acids: CASSQAAQGGNGYTF. The CDR3 nucleotides are TGTGCCAGCAGCCAAGCTGCACAGGGAGGAAATGGCTACACCTTC.

There are a few counts of this clonotype. DNA of the CDR3: TGTGCCAGCAGCTTCAATGTCAGGGAGGGCACTGAAGCTTTCTTT. The encoded protein is CASSFNVREGTEAFF. The genes are TRBV11-2 and TRBJ1-1, with D possibly TRBD1 on 5 matching bases. This CDR3 has 15 amino acids. Trimming stripped 3 bases from V and 4 bases from J, with 15 bases between. Germline CDR1 SGHAT, CDR2 FQNNGV.

In this sample, this clonotype turned up a few times. The chain couples TRBV24-1 to TRBJ2-3, with 13 bases identical to TRBD2. Germline trimming cut 3 bases from V and 2 bases from J; bases unmatched to any gene: 7. The germline gives CDR1 KGHDR, CDR2 SFDVKD. The CDR3 consists of 18 residues. This CDR3 is CATSDPGTSGATTDTQYF. The CDR3 DNA reads as TGTGCCACCAGTGATCCTGGGACTAGCGGGGCTACCACAGATACGCAGTATTTT.

Many counts were recorded for this clonotype. J is TRBJ1-1 and V is TRBV6-5; D gene ambiguous. Germline V gene sequence: CDR1 MNHEY, CDR2 SVGAGI. The CDR3 sequence is 11 residues long. The V and J ends lost 2 bases and 6 bases respectively, with 4 bases between them. The CDR3, as DNA: TGTGCCAGCAGTTACGAGGCTGAAGCTTTCTTT. This sequence encodes CASSYEAEAFF.

The chain couples TRBV6-6 to TRBJ1-2; 8 nucleotides match TRBD1. CDR3 length equals 14 residues. V trimming: 5 bases; J trimming: 8 bases; junction bases outside the gene matches: 10. The germline gives CDR1 MNHNY, CDR2 SVGAGI (reference sequence). CDR3 DNA: TGTGCCAGCAGTCTGGACAGGGCAGCCTACGGCTACACCTTC. Its protein is CASSLDRAAYGYTF.

The chain joins TRBV13 to TRBJ1-1, with D tentatively TRBD1 (5 bases). V was pared by 8 bases and J by 7 bases, with 17 bases between. The CDR3 totals 13 residues. The V gene's germline CDR1 is PRHDT and CDR2 FYEKMQ (reference sequence). The CDR3 is CASFPGRVGEAFF. CDR3 nucleotides: TGTGCCAGCTTTCCTGGCAGGGTAGGTGAAGCTTTCTTT.

The chain employs TRBV6-6 and TRBJ1-5, with a tentative D call TRBD1 (6 bases). The CDR3 contains 16 residues. Germline CDR1 is MNHNY and CDR2 is SVGAGI (reference sequence). Trimming stripped 8 bases from V and 2 bases from J, with 19 bases between. CDR3 residues: CASRDKTWERNQPQHF. Here the CDR3 DNA reads TGTGCCAGCCGGGACAAGACCTGGGAACGCAATCAGCCCCAGCATTTT.

This clonotype was counted only a few times. V is TRBV15 and J is TRBJ2-2; D ambiguous. Trimming removed 4 bases at V and 5 bases at J, with 11 bases between. Germline V lookup: CDR1 LNHNV, CDR2 YYDKDF (reference sequence). The CDR3 extends over 14 amino acids. CDR3 residues: CATSNRVGTGELFF. CDR3 nucleotide sequence: TGTGCCACCAGCAATAGGGTGGGGACCGGGGAGCTGTTTTTT.

Only a few counts were recorded for this clonotype. The chain employs TRBV7-2 and TRBJ2-1; weak D call: TRBD2 (6 bases). Per germline, CDR1 SGHTA and CDR2 FQGNSA. The length of the CDR3 is 15 residues. V shed 2 bases and J shed 5 bases, with 13 bases lying between them. CDR3 nucleotide sequence: TGTGCCAGCAGCTTATGGGGCGGCGGGGACAATGAGCAGTTCTTC. Amino acids: CASSLWGGGDNEQFF.

This sequence joins TRBV20-1 and TRBJ2-3, with D unresolved. Trimming took off 3 bases at V and 0 bases at J, with 10 bases between the two ends. Germline lookup yields CDR1 DFQATT and CDR2 SNEGSKA (reference sequence). This CDR3 has 14 residues. CDR3 sequence (DNA): TGCAGTGCTAGTGCGGCGTTGAGCACAGATACGCAGTATTTT. Translating gives CSASAALSTDTQYF.

This clonotype was seen ten or more times. J is TRBJ2-3 and V is TRBV5-1, with TRBD1 matching over 10 bases. In germline, CDR1 is SGHRS, CDR2 YFSETQ. V shed 4 bases, J shed 5 bases, and the junction held 7 bases outside the gene matches. CDR3 length: 15 amino acids. The CDR3 DNA sequence: TGCGCCAGCAGCAACCGGGACAGGGGTGGAGATACGCAGTATTTT. It specifies CASSNRDRGGDTQYF.

The CDR3 DNA reads TGTGCCAGCAGCTTCGGGACAGGGGCTTACGAGCAGTACGTC. It codes for CASSFGTGAYEQYV. The V and J genes are TRBV7-6 and TRBJ2-7; 10 positions match TRBD1. Germline V lookup: CDR1 SGHVS, CDR2 FNYEAQ. The J segment lost 4 bases and the V segment lost 3 bases, leaving 3 bases of the junction unmatched. The CDR3 totals 14 residues.